This T cell receptor (beta chain) was identified during a study of T-cell memory formation after mild COVID-19. Via MiXCR, TCRdb re-called the 5' RACE reads, giving one row per CDR3 protein. Of some 310,000 distinct CDR3 sequences detected, roughly 19% appear once; the ten largest clones hold around 20%. The CDR3 has 11 amino acids. V was shortened by 5 bases and J by 5 bases, with 9 bases between the two germline ends. Per germline, CDR1 DFQATT and CDR2 SNEGSKA (reference sequence). The gene calls are TRBV20-1 and TRBJ2-5; perhaps D is TRBD1 or TRBD2 (7 bases each). Material for sequencing was PBMCs or a T cell subset sorted from them (not recorded which). The clonotype originates from a man younger than 35 who had mild COVID-19 (a few samples of this study predate the infection). Cell type and time point are not known. CDR3 region: CSAQGGETQYF. The CDR3 DNA follows: TGCAGTGCTCAGGGGGGGGAGACCCAGTACTTC.